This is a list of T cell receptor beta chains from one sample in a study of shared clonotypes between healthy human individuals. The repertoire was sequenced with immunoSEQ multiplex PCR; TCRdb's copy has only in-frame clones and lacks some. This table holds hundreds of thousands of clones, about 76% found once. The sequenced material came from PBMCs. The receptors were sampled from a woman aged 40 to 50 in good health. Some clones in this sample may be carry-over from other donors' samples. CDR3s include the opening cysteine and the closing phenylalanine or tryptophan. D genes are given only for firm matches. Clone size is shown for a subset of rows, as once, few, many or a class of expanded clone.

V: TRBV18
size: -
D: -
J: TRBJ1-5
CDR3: CASSRAGVDNQPQHF
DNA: TGTGCCAGCTCACGGGCAGGGGTTGACAATCAGCCCCAGCATTTT

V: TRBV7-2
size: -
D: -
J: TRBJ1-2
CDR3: CASSLWAAGRGYTF
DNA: TGTGCCAGCAGCTTATGGGCAGCCGGTCGCGGCTACACCTTC

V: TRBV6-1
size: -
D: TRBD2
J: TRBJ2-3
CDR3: CASSGEGLAGGPGDTQYF
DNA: TGTGCCAGCAGTGGGGAAGGGCTAGCGGGAGGGCCGGGAGATACGCAGTATTTT

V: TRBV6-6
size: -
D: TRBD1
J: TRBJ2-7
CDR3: CASSFRGQGPREQYF
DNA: TGTGCCAGCAGTTTCCGAGGACAGGGGCCAAGGGAGCAGTACTTC

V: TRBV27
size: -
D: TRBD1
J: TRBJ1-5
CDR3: CASSADRGRQPQHF
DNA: TGTGCCAGCAGTGCGGACAGGGGGCGTCAGCCCCAGCATTTT

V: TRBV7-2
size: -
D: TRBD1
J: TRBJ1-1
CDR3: CASSYLRDRGDEAFF
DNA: TGTGCCAGCAGCTACCTCCGGGACAGGGGGGACGAAGCTTTCTTT

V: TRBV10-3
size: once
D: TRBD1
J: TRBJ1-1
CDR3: CAISRTGANTEAFF
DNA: TGTGCCATCAGTCGGACAGGGGCGAACACTGAAGCTTTCTTT

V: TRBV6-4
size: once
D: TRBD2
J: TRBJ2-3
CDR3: CASSDSYLAGDTDTQYF
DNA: TGTGCCAGCAGTGACTCTTATCTAGCGGGGGACACAGATACGCAGTATTTT

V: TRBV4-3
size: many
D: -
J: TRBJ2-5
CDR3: CASSQGALRGMETQYF
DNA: TGCGCCAGCAGCCAAGGGGCACTCAGGGGTATGGAGACCCAGTACTTC

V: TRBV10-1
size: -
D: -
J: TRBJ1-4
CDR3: CASSEIRIWTKKLFF
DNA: TGCGCCAGCAGTGAGATTAGAATATGGACCAAAAAACTGTTTTTT

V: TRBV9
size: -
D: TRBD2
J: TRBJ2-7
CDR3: CASSVGPLAGGPRGYEQYF
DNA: TGTGCCAGCAGCGTAGGCCCTCTAGCGGGAGGGCCTAGGGGCTACGAGCAGTACTTC

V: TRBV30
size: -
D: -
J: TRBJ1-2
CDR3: CAWSFRRDGPYGYTF
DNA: TGTGCCTGGAGTTTCCGCCGGGACGGCCCCTATGGCTACACCTTC

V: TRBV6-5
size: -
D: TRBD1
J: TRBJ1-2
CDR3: CASSRGQANYGYTF
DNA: TGTGCCAGCAGTCGTGGACAGGCCAACTATGGCTACACCTTC

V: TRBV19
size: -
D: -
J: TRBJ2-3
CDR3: CASSIVPGRTDTQYF
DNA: TGTGCCAGTAGTATCGTGCCAGGTCGCACAGATACGCAGTATTTT

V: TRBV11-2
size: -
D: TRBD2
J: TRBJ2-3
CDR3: CASSRALSGINTDTQYF
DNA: TGTGCCAGCAGTCGAGCCCTTAGCGGGATAAACACAGATACGCAGTATTTT

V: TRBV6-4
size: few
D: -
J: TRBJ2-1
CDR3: CASSERAGSYNEQFF
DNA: TGTGCCAGCAGTGAAAGGGCGGGCTCCTACAATGAGCAGTTCTTC

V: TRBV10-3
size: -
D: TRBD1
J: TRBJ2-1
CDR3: CAISGDRGRNEQFF
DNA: TGTGCCATCAGTGGGGACAGGGGTCGTAATGAGCAGTTCTTC

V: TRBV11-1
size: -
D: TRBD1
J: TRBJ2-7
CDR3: CASSFRDRAYEQYF
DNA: TGTGCCAGCAGCTTCCGGGACAGGGCCTACGAGCAGTACTTC

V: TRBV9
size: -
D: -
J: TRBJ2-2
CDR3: CASSEPPGELFF
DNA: TGTGCCAGCAGCGAACCCCCCGGGGAGCTGTTTTTT

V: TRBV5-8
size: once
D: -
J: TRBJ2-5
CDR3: CASTQGVGGRETQYF
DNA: TGTGCCAGCACCCAGGGTGTGGGGGGCCGGGAGACCCAGTACTTC

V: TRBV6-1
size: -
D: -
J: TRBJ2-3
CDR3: CASSETAGTDTQYF
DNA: TGTGCCAGCAGTGAGACCGCAGGGACAGATACGCAGTATTTT

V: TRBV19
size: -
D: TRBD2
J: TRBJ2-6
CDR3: CASSLVGLAVHGANVLTF
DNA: TGTGCCAGTAGTCTAGTGGGACTAGCGGTCCATGGGGCCAACGTCCTGACTTTC

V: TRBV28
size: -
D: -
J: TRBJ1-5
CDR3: CASSTGNQPQHF
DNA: TGTGCCAGCAGCACAGGGAATCAGCCCCAGCATTTT

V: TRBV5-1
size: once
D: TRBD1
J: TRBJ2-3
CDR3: CASSPGQLGDTQYF
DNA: TGCGCCAGCAGCCCGGGACAGCTCGGGGATACGCAGTATTTT

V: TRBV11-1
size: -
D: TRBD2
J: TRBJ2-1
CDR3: CASSLGTSGRGNEQFF
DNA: TGTGCCAGCAGCTTAGGGACTAGCGGGAGAGGCAATGAGCAGTTCTTC

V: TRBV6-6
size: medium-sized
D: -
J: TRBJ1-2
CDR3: CASTGGAGYTF
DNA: TGTGCCAGTACGGGGGGAGCTGGCTACACCTTC

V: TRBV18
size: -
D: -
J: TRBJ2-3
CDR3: CASSPYLASTDTQYF
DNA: TGTGCCAGCTCACCGTACCTAGCGAGCACAGATACGCAGTATTTT